This T cell receptor (beta chain) was recorded in a study of T cell changes during pregnancy in multiple sclerosis. This CDR3 spans 14 amino acids. Germline V gene sequence: CDR1 LGHNT, CDR2 FRNRAP. The ends were cut back, 1 base at V and 4 bases at J, with 8 bases in the middle. TCRdb's copy holds only in-frame clones and misses some; the assay was immunoSEQ multiplex PCR. Here the sample spans tens of thousands of clones, roughly 88% being singletons. The origin of this receptor is a female donor in good health, enrolled as a control in a pregnancy study. V is TRBV12-5 and J is TRBJ2-1; D is uncertain. Sequencing was performed on peripheral blood, taken after pregnancy. CDR3 region: CASGLALAYNEQFF. In DNA, the CDR3 is TGTGCTAGTGGTTTGGCCCTCGCGTACAATGAGCAGTTCTTC.